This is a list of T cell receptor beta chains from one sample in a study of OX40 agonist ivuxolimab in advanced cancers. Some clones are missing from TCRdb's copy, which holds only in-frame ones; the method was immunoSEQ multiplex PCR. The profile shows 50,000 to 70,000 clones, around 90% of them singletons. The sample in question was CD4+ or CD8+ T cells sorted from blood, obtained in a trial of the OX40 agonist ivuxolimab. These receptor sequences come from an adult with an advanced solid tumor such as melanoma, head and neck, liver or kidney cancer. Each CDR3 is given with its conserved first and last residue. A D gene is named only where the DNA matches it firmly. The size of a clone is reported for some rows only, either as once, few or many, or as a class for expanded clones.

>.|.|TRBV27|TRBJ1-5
CASSPRPGNQPQHF
TGTGCCAGCAGTCCCCGGCCAGGCAATCAGCCCCAGCATTTT
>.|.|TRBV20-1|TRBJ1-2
CSPGGYTF
TGCAGTCCCGGTGGCTACACCTTC
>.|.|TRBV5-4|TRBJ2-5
CASSFDGEETQYF
TGTGCCAGCAGCTTTGACGGGGAAGAGACCCAGTACTTC
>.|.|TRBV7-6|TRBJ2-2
CASSLSRGNTGELFF
TGTGCCAGCAGCTTATCACGGGGGAACACCGGGGAGCTGTTTTTT
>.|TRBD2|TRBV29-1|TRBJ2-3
CSVPLAGTDTQYF
TGCAGCGTCCCTCTAGCGGGAACAGATACGCAGTATTTT
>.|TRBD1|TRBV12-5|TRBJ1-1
CASGPGIQGAFF
TGTGCTAGTGGTCCCGGAATACAGGGGGCTTTCTTT
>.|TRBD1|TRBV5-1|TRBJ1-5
CASSLGTANQPQHF
TGCGCCAGCAGCTTAGGGACAGCAAATCAGCCCCAGCATTTT
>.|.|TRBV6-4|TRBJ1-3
CASKARGAHGNTIYF
TGTGCCAGCAAGGCGAGGGGGGCGCATGGAAACACCATATATTTT
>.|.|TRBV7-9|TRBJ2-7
CASSLIGQYEQYF
TGTGCCAGCAGCCTCATTGGTCAGTACGAGCAGTACTTC
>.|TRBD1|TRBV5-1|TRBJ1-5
CASSPGDRGSQPQHF
TGCGCCAGCAGCCCTGGGGACAGAGGGTCCCAGCCCCAGCATTTT
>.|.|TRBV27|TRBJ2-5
CASSQLGKETQYF
TGTGCCAGCAGTCAGCTCGGGAAAGAGACCCAGTACTTC
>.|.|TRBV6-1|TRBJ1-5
CASMVQLYSNQPQHF
TGTGCCAGCATGGTCCAGCTTTACAGCAATCAGCCCCAGCATTTT
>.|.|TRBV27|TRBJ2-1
CASSLYNEQFF
TGTGCCAGCAGTTTGTATAATGAGCAGTTCTTC
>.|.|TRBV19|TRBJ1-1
CASSIGRGGTTEAFF
TGTGCCAGTAGTATAGGCCGCGGGGGGACGACTGAAGCTTTCTTT
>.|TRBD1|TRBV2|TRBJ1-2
CATLTGADGYTF
TGTGCCACCCTGACAGGGGCGGATGGCTACACCTTC
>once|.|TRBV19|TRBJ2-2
CASTAQGGTGELFF
TGTGCCAGTACCGCCCAGGGGGGCACCGGGGAGCTGTTTTTT
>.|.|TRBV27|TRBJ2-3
CASSLAGLSTDTQYF
TGTGCCAGCAGTTTAGCAGGCCTTAGCACAGATACGCAGTATTTT
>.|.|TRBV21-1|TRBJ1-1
CASSTDFPNMNTEAFF
TGTGCCAGCAGCACGGACTTCCCAAACATGAACACTGAAGCTTTCTTT
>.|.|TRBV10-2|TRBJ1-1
CASRDTLWGNTEAFF
TGCGCCAGCAGGGACACCCTTTGGGGTAACACTGAAGCTTTCTTT
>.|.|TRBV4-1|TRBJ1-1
CASSQGAVGGTEAFF
TGCGCCAGCAGCCAAGGGGCAGTTGGAGGCACTGAAGCTTTCTTT
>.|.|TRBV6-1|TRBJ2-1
CASSEGLHYNEQFF
TGTGCCAGCAGTGAGGGACTTCATTACAATGAGCAGTTCTTC
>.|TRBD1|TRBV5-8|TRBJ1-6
CASSSGTGYSPLHF
TGTGCCAGCAGCTCCGGGACAGGGTATTCACCCCTCCACTTT
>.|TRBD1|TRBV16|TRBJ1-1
CASSHPGTGVNTEAFF
TGTGCCAGCAGCCACCCCGGGACAGGGGTCAACACTGAAGCTTTCTTT
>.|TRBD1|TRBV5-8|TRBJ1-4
CASSVGTGGAWEKLFF
TGTGCCAGCAGCGTCGGGACAGGGGGCGCCTGGGAAAAACTGTTTTTT
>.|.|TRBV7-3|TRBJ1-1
CASSPSMGRITEAFF
TGTGCCAGCAGCCCATCGATGGGGCGTATCACTGAAGCTTTCTTT
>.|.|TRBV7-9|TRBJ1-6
CASSLDQGNNSPLHF
TGTGCCAGCAGCTTAGACCAGGGGAACAATTCACCCCTCCACTTT
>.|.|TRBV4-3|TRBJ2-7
CASSQDFDSSYEQYF
TGCGCCAGCAGCCAAGATTTCGACAGCTCCTACGAGCAGTACTTC
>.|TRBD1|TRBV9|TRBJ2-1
CASSPPGQGTYNEQFF
TGTGCCAGCAGCCCGCCGGGACAGGGGACCTACAATGAGCAGTTCTTC
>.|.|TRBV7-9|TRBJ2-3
CASSPTTAGTDTQYF
TGTGCCAGCAGCCCGACCACGGCGGGCACAGATACGCAGTATTTT
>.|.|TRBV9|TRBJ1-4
CASSPDARVANEKLFF
TGTGCCAGCAGCCCTGACGCCCGGGTGGCTAATGAAAAACTGTTTTTT
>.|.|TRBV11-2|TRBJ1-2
CASSSSYYGYTF
TGTGCCAGCAGCTCTTCTTACTATGGCTACACCTTC
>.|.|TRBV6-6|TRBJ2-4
CASSSPQGPKNIQYF
TGTGCCAGCAGTAGTCCCCAGGGGCCAAAAAACATTCAGTACTTC
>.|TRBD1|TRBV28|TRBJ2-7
CASRRQGTYEQYF
TGTGCCAGCAGACGACAGGGGACCTACGAGCAGTACTTC
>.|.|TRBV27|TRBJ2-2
CAGTSGGFTGELFF
TGTGCCGGCACTTCAGGGGGGTTCACCGGGGAGCTGTTTTTT
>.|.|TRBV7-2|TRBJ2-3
CASSLAGGSSSTDTQYF
TGTGCCAGCAGCTTAGCGGGGGGCAGTTCTAGCACAGATACGCAGTATTTT
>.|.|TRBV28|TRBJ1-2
CASSSYQDGYTF
TGTGCCAGCAGTTCCTACCAGGATGGCTACACCTTC
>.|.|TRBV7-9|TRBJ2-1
CASSPGSGNEQFF
TGTGCCAGCAGCCCGGGGAGTGGCAATGAGCAGTTCTTC
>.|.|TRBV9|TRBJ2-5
CASSVPGEETQYF
TGTGCCAGCAGCGTCCCGGGAGAAGAGACCCAGTACTTC
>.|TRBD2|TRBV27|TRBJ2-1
CASSLSGSSYNEQFF
TGTGCCAGCAGTTTAAGCGGGAGCTCCTACAATGAGCAGTTCTTC
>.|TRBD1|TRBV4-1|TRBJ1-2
CASSRGQGWDYGYTF
TGCGCCAGCAGCCGAGGACAGGGGTGGGACTATGGCTACACCTTC
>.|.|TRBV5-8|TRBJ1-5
CASSFMGGFGNQPQHF
TGTGCCAGCAGCTTTATGGGGGGGTTTGGCAATCAGCCCCAGCATTTT